Following are 17 T cell receptor beta chains from one sample sequenced in a study of CDR3 diversity in severe acne. One entry per CDR3 protein, called by TCRdb with MiXCR from the PCR reads. The sample holds about 97,000 distinct CDR3 sequences, about half seen once. The specimen sequenced was blood. The receptor source for this set is a male donor with acne.

This clonotype occurred many times. The chain employs TRBV7-6 and TRBJ2-1; unclear D gene. Trimming removed 1 base at V and 8 bases at J, with 9 bases between. CDR1 is SGHVS and CDR2 is FNYEAQ in the germline V gene. This CDR3 has 13 amino acids. The CDR3 nucleotides read TGTGCCAGCAGCTTAGGAGGAGCAGATGAGCAGTTCTTC. Translation: CASSLGGADEQFF. Supplemented by reference TRBV7-6 and TRBJ2-1, the full variable domain reads GAGVSQSPRYKVTKRGQDVALRCDPISGHVSLYWYRQALGQGPEFLTYFNYEAQQDKSGLPNDRFSAERPEGSISTLTIQRTEQRDSAMYRCASSLGGADEQFFGPGTRLTVL.

This clonotype was counted once. V usage is TRBV15 and J usage is TRBJ2-7, with D possibly matching TRBD1 (5 bases). The CDR3 is 17 residues long. In germline, CDR1 is LNHNV, CDR2 YYDKDF (reference sequence). V lost 0 bases, J lost 3 bases, and 18 bases lay in between. DNA for the CDR3: TGTGCCACCAGCAGAGAAAGTCCGCGACAGACCCGCTACGAGCAGTACTTC. Its protein product is CATSRESPRQTRYEQYF.

At least ten counts were recorded for this clonotype. The V call is TRBV29-1, the J call TRBJ1-1; D unclear. CDR3 length equals 12 residues. Germline V gene lookup returns CDR1 SQVTM and CDR2 ANQGSEA. The V and J ends lost 7 bases and 4 bases respectively, with 13 bases between them. The CDR3 DNA reads TGCAGCGCCTCTACACGGGGCACTGAAGCTTTCTTT. Encoded protein: CSASTRGTEAFF. Looking up the rest from reference TRBV29-1 and TRBJ1-1 gives the full variable domain: SAVISQKPSRDICQRGTSLTIQCQVDSQVTMMFWYRQQPGQSLTLIATANQGSEATYESGFVIDKFPISRPNLTFSTLTVSNMSPEDSSIYLCSASTRGTEAFFGQGTRLTVV.

The rearrangement joins TRBV18 to TRBJ2-1; D is ambiguous. This CDR3 has 16 residues. Trimming shortened V by 3 bases and J by 1 base, and 13 bases separated the two germline ends. Germline V gene lookup returns CDR1 KGHSH and CDR2 LQKENI. The CDR3 sequence: CASSPSALGSYNEQFF. The DNA of the CDR3 is TGTGCCAGCTCACCTTCAGCCCTGGGGTCCTACAATGAGCAGTTCTTC.

This sequence joins TRBV2 and TRBJ2-2; 7 bases are shared with TRBD1. Germline CDR1 is SNHLY and CDR2 is FYNNEI. J was trimmed by 10 bases and V by 6 bases; bases with no gene match: 8. The CDR3 is 13 amino acids. The CDR3 is CASSQQGFTELFF. CDR3 DNA sequence: TGTGCCAGCAGCCAACAGGGGTTCACGGAGCTGTTTTTT.

The genes are TRBV10-3 and TRBJ1-5; possibly TRBD1 for D (5 bases). CDR3 length equals 17 residues. Germline lookup yields CDR1 ENHRY and CDR2 SYGVKD. Trimming stripped 4 bases from V and 4 bases from J, with 20 bases between. The CDR3 DNA sequence: TGTGCCATCAGTGCTGCGGCGGGGGGACTGATAAATCAGCCCCAGCATTTT. Translating gives CAISAAAGGLINQPQHF.

This chain joins TRBV10-3 and TRBJ2-5; 8 bases align to TRBD1. V gave up 2 bases and J gave up 5 bases; unmatched junction bases: 7. The CDR3 length is 15 residues. Germline values: CDR1 ENHRY, CDR2 SYGVKD. The CDR3 region has the DNA TGTGCCATCAGTGAGGGCAGGGGGCTTGCGGAGACCCAGTACTTC. Translated: CAISEGRGLAETQYF.

The rearrangement joins TRBV9 to TRBJ2-4; 11 nucleotides align to TRBD1. Trimming removed 0 bases from V and 3 bases from J; junction bases left unmatched: 2. CDR3 size: 16 residues. Germline loops: CDR1 SGDLS, CDR2 YYNGEE. The CDR3 DNA reads as TGTGCCAGCAGCGTAGAGGGGACAGGGGGCAAAAACATTCAGTACTTC. It is translated as CASSVEGTGGKNIQYF.

The rearrangement uses TRBV29-1 and TRBJ1-2; D may be TRBD1 (6 bases). This CDR3 is 12 amino acids long. In germline, CDR1 is SQVTM, CDR2 ANQGSEA. V dropped 3 bases and J dropped 6 bases, with 11 bases sitting between them. In nucleotides, the CDR3 is TGCAGCGTTGACAGGGGAATACATGGCTACACCTTC. This encodes CSVDRGIHGYTF.

In this sample, this clonotype turned up a few times. The V gene is TRBV11-3, the J gene TRBJ2-2; D is perhaps TRBD2 (6 bases). The CDR3 runs to 13 residues. The germline V gene has CDR1 SGHNT and CDR2 YENEEA. Between the trimmed V and J ends, which lost 9 bases and 4 bases, there was a span of 12 bases. The CDR3 DNA sequence: TGTGCCAGTTCGGAGGGTTTCACCGGGGAGCTGTTTTTT. Amino acid sequence: CASSEGFTGELFF. The full variable domain, completed using reference TRBV11-3 and TRBJ2-2, is EAGVVQSPRYKIIEKKQPVAFWCNPISGHNTLYWYLQNLGQGPELLIRYENEEAVDDSQLPKDRFSAERLKGVDSTLKIQPAELGDSAVYLCASSEGFTGELFFGEGSRLTVL.

The genes are TRBV12-3 or TRBV12-4 and TRBJ2-7; D possibly corresponds to TRBD2 (5 bases). V dropped 5 bases and J dropped 9 bases, with 11 bases sitting between them. The CDR3 sequence is 11 residues long. As DNA, the CDR3 is TGTGCCAGCAGTCGGGGTAACGTGCAGTACTTC. Translating it yields CASSRGNVQYF.

Ten or more counts support this clonotype. The chain links TRBV15 to TRBJ1-6; 7 nucleotides match TRBD1. V gave up 0 bases and J gave up 5 bases; unmatched junction bases: 10. Germline CDR1 and CDR2: LNHNV and YYDKDF (reference sequence). The CDR3 is made up of 18 amino acids. The CDR3 loop is CATSRDRDRFLDNSPLHF. The DNA of the CDR3 is TGTGCCACCAGCAGAGACCGGGACAGATTTTTGGATAATTCACCCCTCCACTTT.

This chain links TRBV4-2 with TRBJ1-1, with D uncertain. V lost 6 bases and J lost 1, with 9 bases in between. CDR3 size: 13 residues. Germline loops: CDR1 LGHNA, CDR2 YNFKEQ. The CDR3 loop is CASRPKTNTEAFF. Written as DNA, the CDR3 is TGTGCCAGCAGGCCTAAGACGAACACTGAAGCTTTCTTT.

This chain uses TRBV7-2 with TRBJ2-7; TRBD2 matches 11 bases. V lost 2 bases, J lost 5 bases, and 20 bases stayed unmatched. This CDR3 is built from 20 residues. Germline V lookup: CDR1 SGHTA, CDR2 FQGNSA. DNA of the CDR3: TGTGCCAGCAGCTTACCCAAACCTCGCTACCTCACTAGCGGGAGTAACGAGCAGTACTTC. This sequence encodes CASSLPKPRYLTSGSNEQYF.

The rearrangement uses TRBV15 and TRBJ2-1; D is unresolved. V lost 0 bases to trimming and J lost 4 bases, with 10 bases between them. This CDR3 is built from 15 residues. CDR1 and CDR2 (germline): LNHNV, YYDKDF (reference sequence). The CDR3 here is CATSRETAEYNEQFF. CDR3 coding DNA: TGTGCCACCAGCAGAGAAACAGCCGAATACAATGAGCAGTTCTTC.

The rearrangement uses TRBV11-2 and TRBJ2-2; no reliable D call. The V end was cut by 5 bases, the J end by 4 bases, with 5 bases between. This CDR3 is built from 12 residues. Per the germline V gene, CDR1 is SGHAT and CDR2 is FQNNGV. The CDR3 region has the DNA TGTGCCAGCAGCCAGGCCACCGGGGAGCTGTTTTTT. Translation gives CASSQATGELFF. Complete variable domain (other parts from reference TRBV11-2 and TRBJ2-2): EAGVAQSPRYKIIEKRQSVAFWCNPISGHATLYWYQQILGQGPKLLIQFQNNGVVDDSQLPKDRFSAERLKGVDSTLKIQPAKLEDSAVYLCASSQATGELFFGEGSRLTVL.

This chain uses TRBV15 with TRBJ2-5, with 9 bases lining up with TRBD1. The germline CDR1 and CDR2 sequences are LNHNV and YYDKDF (reference sequence). Trimming at V came to 0 bases and at J to 1 base, leaving 6 bases not matched to a gene. The CDR3 has 17 residues. CDR3 sequence (DNA): TGTGCCACCAGCAGAGATAGGGGGACAGGGCCCCAAGAGACCCAGTACTTC. Encoded protein: CATSRDRGTGPQETQYF.